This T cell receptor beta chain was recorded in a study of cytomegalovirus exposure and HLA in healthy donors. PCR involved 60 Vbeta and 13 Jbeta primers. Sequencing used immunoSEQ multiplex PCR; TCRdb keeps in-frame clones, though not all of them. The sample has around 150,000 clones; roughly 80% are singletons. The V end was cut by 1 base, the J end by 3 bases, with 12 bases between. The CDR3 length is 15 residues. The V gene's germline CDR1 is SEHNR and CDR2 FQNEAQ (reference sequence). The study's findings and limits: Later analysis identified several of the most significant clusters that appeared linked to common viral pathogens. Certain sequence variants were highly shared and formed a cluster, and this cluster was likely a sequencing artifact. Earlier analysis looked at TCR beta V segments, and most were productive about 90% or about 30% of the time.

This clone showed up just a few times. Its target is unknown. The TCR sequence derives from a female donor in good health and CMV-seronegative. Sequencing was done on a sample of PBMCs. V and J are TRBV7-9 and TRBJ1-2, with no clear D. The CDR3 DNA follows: TGTGCCAGCAGCTTAGACAGATCCCTCCACTATGGCTACACCTTC. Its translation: CASSLDRSLHYGYTF.